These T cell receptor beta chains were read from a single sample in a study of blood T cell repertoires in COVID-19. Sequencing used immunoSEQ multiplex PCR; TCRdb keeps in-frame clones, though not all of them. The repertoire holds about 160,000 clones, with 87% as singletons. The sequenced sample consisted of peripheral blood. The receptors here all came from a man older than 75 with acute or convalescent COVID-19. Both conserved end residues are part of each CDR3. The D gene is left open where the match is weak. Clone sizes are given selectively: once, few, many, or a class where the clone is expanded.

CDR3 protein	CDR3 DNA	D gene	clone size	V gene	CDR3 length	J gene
CASSRRGGRGTGELFF	TGTGCCAGCAGCCGTCGGGGGGGGCGAGGCACCGGGGAGCTGTTTTTT	TRBD2	NA	TRBV7-2	16	TRBJ2-2
CASSLGQGLGGYTF	TGTGCCAGCAGTCTCGGACAAGGGCTAGGTGGCTACACCTTC	NA	NA	TRBV6-5	14	TRBJ1-2
CASSFPEDGYTF	TGTGCCAGCAGTTTCCCCGAGGATGGCTACACCTTC	NA	NA	TRBV12-3/TRBV12-4	12	TRBJ1-2
CSVNPGQGQETQYF	TGCAGCGTAAATCCGGGACAGGGGCAAGAGACCCAGTACTTC	TRBD1	NA	TRBV29-1	14	TRBJ2-5
CASRNRAGGPSGELFF	TGTGCCAGCAGAAACCGAGCGGGAGGGCCGTCCGGGGAGCTGTTTTTT	TRBD2	NA	TRBV5-5	16	TRBJ2-2
CASSLTYMGQGSSYNEQFF	TGTGCCAGCAGCTTAACTTACATGGGACAGGGAAGCTCCTACAATGAGCAGTTCTTC	TRBD1	few	TRBV7-3	19	TRBJ2-1
CASASWDSPDRDEQFF	TGTGCCAGCGCCTCCTGGGACTCGCCGGACCGGGATGAGCAGTTCTTC	NA	NA	TRBV9	16	TRBJ2-1
CASSPLDRVHSPLHF	TGTGCCAGCAGTCCATTAGACAGGGTCCATTCACCCCTCCACTTT	TRBD1	NA	TRBV6-5	15	TRBJ1-6
CASSLEWTFSEQYF	TGTGCCAGCAGCTTGGAATGGACATTCTCCGAGCAGTACTTC	NA	NA	TRBV5-6	14	TRBJ2-7
CASSSGLAGGLNEQFF	TGTGCCAGCAGCTCCGGACTAGCGGGAGGGCTGAATGAGCAGTTCTTC	TRBD2	NA	TRBV11-2	16	TRBJ2-1
CASSIRDGDKSSPYEQYF	TGCGCCAGCAGCATCCGGGACGGGGACAAATCCTCGCCGTACGAGCAGTACTTC	NA	once	TRBV5-1	18	TRBJ2-7
CASSRYGRGETQYF	TGTGCCAGCAGCAGATACGGGAGAGGGGAGACCCAGTACTTC	NA	NA	TRBV11-2	14	TRBJ2-5
CASSSQGANQPQHF	TGTGCCAGCTCATCTCAGGGTGCCAATCAGCCCCAGCATTTT	NA	NA	TRBV18	14	TRBJ1-5
CASSRTGRPSGANVLTF	TGTGCCAGCAGCCGGACAGGGCGCCCCTCTGGGGCCAACGTCCTGACTTTC	TRBD1	NA	TRBV3-1/TRBV3-2	17	TRBJ2-6
CASRSTDNSYEQYF	TGTGCCAGCCGCTCGACGGACAACTCCTACGAGCAGTACTTC	NA	NA	TRBV7-8	14	TRBJ2-7
CASNTDRDEQFF	TGTGCCAGCAATACGGACAGGGATGAGCAGTTCTTC	TRBD1	NA	TRBV2	12	TRBJ2-1
CASSLVGGDSYNSPLHF	TGCGCCAGCAGCTTGGTCGGCGGTGACTCCTATAATTCACCCCTCCACTTT	NA	NA	TRBV5-1	17	TRBJ1-6
CASSRANTGELFF	TGTGCCAGCAGCCGCGCGAACACCGGGGAGCTGTTTTTT	NA	NA	TRBV4-2	13	TRBJ2-2
CASGANYGYTF	TGTGCCAGCGGAGCTAACTATGGCTACACCTTC	NA	NA	TRBV6-5	11	TRBJ1-2
CASSRPGLASDTQYF	TGCGCCAGCAGCAGACCGGGACTAGCATCAGATACGCAGTATTTT	TRBD2	NA	TRBV5-1	15	TRBJ2-3
CASSFPSGDTDTQYF	TGTGCCAGCAGCTTCCCTAGCGGGGACACAGATACGCAGTATTTT	TRBD2	NA	TRBV7-2	15	TRBJ2-3
CASSLAGSQATEAFF	TGTGCCAGCAGCCTGGCCGGATCGCAGGCCACTGAAGCTTTCTTT	NA	NA	TRBV6-5	15	TRBJ1-1
CASSQAQATYGYTF	TGCGCCAGCAGCCAAGCACAGGCGACCTATGGCTACACCTTC	NA	NA	TRBV4-1	14	TRBJ1-2
CASSATDRALDTIYF	TGTGCCAGCAGCGCTACAGACAGGGCCTTGGACACCATATATTTT	TRBD1	NA	TRBV9	15	TRBJ1-3
CASSHSRTAPVSYGYTF	TGTGCCAGCAGCCACAGTAGGACAGCTCCGGTGAGTTATGGCTACACCTTC	NA	few	TRBV3-1/TRBV3-2	17	TRBJ1-2
CSALDANTGELFF	TGCAGCGCCCTAGATGCGAACACCGGGGAGCTGTTTTTT	NA	NA	TRBV29-1	13	TRBJ2-2
CASREIQGGGYTF	TGTGCCAGCAGAGAGATACAGGGGGGTGGCTACACCTTC	TRBD1	NA	TRBV12-3/TRBV12-4	13	TRBJ1-2
CASSATTGGPTEAFF	TGCGCCAGCAGCGCCACGACAGGGGGCCCCACTGAAGCTTTCTTT	TRBD1	NA	TRBV5-1	15	TRBJ1-1
CASSQGQEEGQQYF	TGTGCCAGCAGCCAAGGGCAGGAAGAAGGTCAGCAGTACTTC	NA	NA	TRBV3-1/TRBV3-2	14	TRBJ2-7
CAISESSQPQHF	TGTGCCATCAGTGAGTCGAGTCAGCCCCAGCATTTT	NA	NA	TRBV10-3	12	TRBJ1-5
CSVVGLAEETQYF	TGCAGCGTTGTGGGACTAGCGGAGGAGACCCAGTACTTC	TRBD2	NA	TRBV29-1	13	TRBJ2-5
CASSSDGTGPEKLFF	TGTGCCAGCAGCTCGGACGGGACAGGTCCCGAAAAACTGTTTTTT	TRBD1	NA	TRBV7-9	15	TRBJ1-4
CASSYLAGGEQYF	TGTGCCAGCAGTTATCTAGCGGGAGGGGAGCAGTACTTC	TRBD2	NA	TRBV6-5	13	TRBJ2-7
CSVEPGMAGYTF	TGCAGCGTTGAGCCAGGGATGGCTGGCTACACCTTC	NA	NA	TRBV29-1	12	TRBJ1-2
CASSHLQGQFF	TGTGCCAGCAGCCACTTACAGGGCCAGTTCTTC	NA	NA	TRBV3-1/TRBV3-2	11	TRBJ2-1
CAWRRQANYGYTF	TGTGCCTGGAGAAGGCAGGCTAACTATGGCTACACCTTC	NA	NA	TRBV30	13	TRBJ1-2
CASSGQGANEQFF	TGTGCCAGCAGTGGACAGGGGGCCAATGAGCAGTTCTTC	TRBD1	NA	TRBV27	13	TRBJ2-1
CASSAWRNNSPLHF	TGTGCCAGCAGTGCGTGGAGAAATAATTCACCCCTCCACTTT	NA	NA	TRBV2	14	TRBJ1-6
CASQLGAVLNEKLFF	TGCGCCAGCCAACTGGGAGCGGTCTTAAATGAAAAACTGTTTTTT	NA	NA	TRBV5-1	15	TRBJ1-4
CASSVGLGTASTDTQYF	TGTGCCAGCAGCGTAGGTTTAGGGACAGCCAGCACAGATACGCAGTATTTT	TRBD1	NA	TRBV9	17	TRBJ2-3
CASSMGAGVYNEQFF	TGTGCCAGTAGTATGGGGGCGGGAGTCTACAATGAGCAGTTCTTC	NA	NA	TRBV19	15	TRBJ2-1
CASSVDTRHSPLHF	TGTGCCAGCAGCGTTGACACCCGACATTCACCCCTCCACTTT	NA	NA	TRBV9	14	TRBJ1-6
CAWGPGQGLAKNIQYF	TGTGCCTGGGGGCCGGGACAGGGCCTAGCCAAAAACATTCAGTACTTC	TRBD1	once	TRBV30	16	TRBJ2-4
CASSLTRDRSYNEQFF	TGTGCCAGCAGCTTAACCAGGGACAGATCCTACAATGAGCAGTTCTTC	TRBD1	NA	TRBV7-3	16	TRBJ2-1
CASSQEIGRGNTEAFF	TGTGCCAGCAGCCAAGAAATCGGTAGGGGGAACACTGAAGCTTTCTTT	NA	few	TRBV3-1/TRBV3-2	16	TRBJ1-1
CASSLWGERGEKLFF	TGTGCCAGCAGCTTGTGGGGGGAACGGGGAGAAAAACTGTTTTTT	NA	NA	TRBV5-4	15	TRBJ1-4
CATSDPVSSEAFF	TGTGCCACCAGTGACCCTGTTTCGTCTGAAGCTTTCTTT	NA	once	TRBV24-1	13	TRBJ1-1
CASSEVAKAEAFF	TGTGCCAGCAGTGAAGTAGCGAAAGCCGAAGCTTTCTTT	NA	NA	TRBV2	13	TRBJ1-1
CASGQGVYNEQFF	TGCGCCAGCGGACAGGGGGTTTACAATGAGCAGTTCTTC	TRBD1	NA	TRBV5-1	13	TRBJ2-1
CASRGRTGFYSTEAFF	TGTGCCAGTCGTGGGAGGACAGGGTTCTATAGCACTGAAGCTTTCTTT	TRBD1	NA	TRBV19	16	TRBJ1-1
CASSSRTGGPNTEAFF	TGTGCCAGCAGTTCCCGGACAGGGGGGCCGAACACTGAAGCTTTCTTT	TRBD1	NA	TRBV28	16	TRBJ1-1
CASRVGGTGVNEQYF	TGTGCCAGCAGAGTCGGGGGGACAGGGGTGAACGAGCAGTACTTC	TRBD1	NA	TRBV27	15	TRBJ2-7
CASSSTGYYGYTF	TGTGCCAGCAGCTCCACAGGGTACTATGGCTACACCTTC	NA	NA	TRBV7-9	13	TRBJ1-2
CASSYGSGRTDTQYF	TGTGCCAGCAGTTACGGGAGCGGGAGGACAGATACGCAGTATTTT	TRBD2	once	TRBV6-6	15	TRBJ2-3